The following is a T cell receptor (beta chain) sequence with its context. Its target is not known. Nashville, Tennessee was home to all donors, who were Caucasian adults. These data are taken from a study of shared clonotypes between healthy human individuals. Study details: Per donor, three plates held CD4 naive cells, three held CD4 memory, two held CD8 naive and one held CD8 memory.

General study results and limits: Rarefaction showed that sequencing of sorted subsets was incomplete (despite large depth). Represented genetic and exposure-history diversity was restricted by having few donors.

The table came from immunoSEQ multiplex PCR; TCRdb's copy has only in-frame clones and leaves some out. The sample contains 650,000 to 750,000 clones, about 78% of which appear only once. This clonotype was sampled from a woman between 25 and 40 years old in good health. Sample: memory CD4+ T cells sorted from blood. Subset denoted: CD45RA-negative fraction.

The CDR3 nucleotides are TGCAGCGTTGGTTGGTCCGACTACTCCTACAATGAGCAGTTCTTC. It is translated as CSVGWSDYSYNEQFF. V usage is TRBV29-1 and J usage is TRBJ2-1; maybe TRBD2 (5 bases). V lost 4 bases to trimming and J lost 0 bases, with 13 bases between them. Germline values: CDR1 SQVTM, CDR2 ANQGSEA. There are 15 residues in the CDR3.